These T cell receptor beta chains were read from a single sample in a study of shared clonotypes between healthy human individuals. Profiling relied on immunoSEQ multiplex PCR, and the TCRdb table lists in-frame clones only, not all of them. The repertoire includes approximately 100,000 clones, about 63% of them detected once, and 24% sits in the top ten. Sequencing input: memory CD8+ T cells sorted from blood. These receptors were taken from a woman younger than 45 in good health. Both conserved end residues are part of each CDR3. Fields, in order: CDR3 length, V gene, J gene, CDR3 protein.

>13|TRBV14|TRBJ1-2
CASSQVGAYGYTF
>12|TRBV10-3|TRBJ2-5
CAISETQETQYF
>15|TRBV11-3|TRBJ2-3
CASSVGQGWPDTQYF
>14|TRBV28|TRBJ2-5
CASSSEMLQETQYF
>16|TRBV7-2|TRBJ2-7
CASSENRWTIDYEQYF
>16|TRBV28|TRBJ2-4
CASSPSQDLAKNIQYF
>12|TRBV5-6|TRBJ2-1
CASSLTRGEQFF
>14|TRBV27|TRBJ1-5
CASSLVGSLEPQHF
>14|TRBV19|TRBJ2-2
CASGLTGGLGELFF
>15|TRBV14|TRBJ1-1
CASSQVLGVWTEAFF
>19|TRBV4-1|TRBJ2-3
CASSQVQKFQGDHTDTQYF
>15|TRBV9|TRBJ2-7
CASSVAPGQTYEQYF
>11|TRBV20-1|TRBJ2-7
CSGSGHYEQYF
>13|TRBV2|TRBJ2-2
CASSQENTGELFF
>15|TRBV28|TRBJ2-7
CASSPEIAGFGEQYF
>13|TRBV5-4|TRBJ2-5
CASSLEREETQYF
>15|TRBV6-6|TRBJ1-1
CASSLGPLRGTEAFF
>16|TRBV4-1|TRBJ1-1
CASRAAVAGVNTEAFF
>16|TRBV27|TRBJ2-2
CASSRRARVFSGELFF
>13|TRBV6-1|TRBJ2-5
CASSERGQETQYF
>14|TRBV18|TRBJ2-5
CASSPRGGAETQYF
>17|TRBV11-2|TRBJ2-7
CASTQGSAALSSYEQYF
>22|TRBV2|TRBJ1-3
CASRLRSRGLSITYTYGNTIYF
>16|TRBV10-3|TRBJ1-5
CAISEGTGVINQPQHF
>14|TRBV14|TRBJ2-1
CASSRLASHNEQFF
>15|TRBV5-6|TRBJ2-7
CASSSTRDSIYEQYF
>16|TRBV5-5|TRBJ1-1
CASSFVLGEGISEAFF
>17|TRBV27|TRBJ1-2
CASSYGPSDGVLVRYTF
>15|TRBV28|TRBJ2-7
CASSFPSGSSYEQYF
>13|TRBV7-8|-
CASSFITHYEQYF
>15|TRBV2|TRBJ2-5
CAAAREGQGQETQYF
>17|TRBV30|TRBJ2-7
CAWSSNRIPTFGYEQYF
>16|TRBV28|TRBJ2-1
CASSPPWESLYNEQFF
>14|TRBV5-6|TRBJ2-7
CASSLGRASYEQYF
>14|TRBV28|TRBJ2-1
CASRRLADYNEQFF
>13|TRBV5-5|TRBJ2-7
CASSLGARNEQYF
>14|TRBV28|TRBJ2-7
CASSPTGVTYEQYF
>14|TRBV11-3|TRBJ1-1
CASSFPGANTEAFF
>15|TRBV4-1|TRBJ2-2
CASSQETRPTGELFF
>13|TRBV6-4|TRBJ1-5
CASSLSDNQPQHF
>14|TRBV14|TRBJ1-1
CASSQLTGRNEAFF
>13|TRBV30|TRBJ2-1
CAWSPGMYNEQFF
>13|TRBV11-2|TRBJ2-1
CASSPGLLNEQFF
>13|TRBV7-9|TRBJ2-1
CASSLAQENEQFF
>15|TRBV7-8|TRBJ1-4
CASSLQGAANEKLFF
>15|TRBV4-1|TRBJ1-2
CASSQVPQGGYGYTF
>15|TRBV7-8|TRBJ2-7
CASSPVTSYLGEQYF
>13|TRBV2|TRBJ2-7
CATSAGQAYEQYF
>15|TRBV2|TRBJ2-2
CASSLTGEGTGELFF
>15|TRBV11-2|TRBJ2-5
CASSSGTSGRKTQYF
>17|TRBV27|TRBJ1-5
CASTGTGAFSSNQPQHF
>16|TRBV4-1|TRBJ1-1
CASSQGRGRGNTEAFF
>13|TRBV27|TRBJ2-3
CASSLLMTDTQYF
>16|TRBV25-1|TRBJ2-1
CASSETSGRPYNEQFF